The T cell receptor beta chain described here comes from a study of beta chain features in type 1 diabetes. The germline CDR1 and CDR2 sequences are SGHRS and YFSETQ. The CDR3 runs to 11 residues. V shed 1 base and J 13 bases; nucleotides not matched to a gene: 2. This clone was counted only a few times. What it binds is not known. Study-wide findings and caveats: Among all four CD4+ subsets, Type 1 diabetes patients had TCRB CDR3s that were moderately but significantly shorter. Among patients, naive, central memory and Treg TCRB repertoires appeared more similar than among healthy donors.

The whole isolated RNA underwent reverse transcription, so sequencing captured expressed TCRB transcripts. Data came from immunoSEQ multiplex PCR; TCRdb stores just in-frame clones and leaves some out. The data contain a few hundred thousand clones, 7.5% to 10% of them singletons. A heparinised blood draw that averaged about 100 mL was obtained once from each donor. The specimen was naive CD4+ T cells from blood. This sequence was found in a woman between 18 and 30 years old in good health. J is TRBJ2-1 and V is TRBV5-1; 7 nucleotides line up with TRBD2. This CDR3 is CASSLSGLQFF. CDR3 DNA: TGCGCCAGCAGCTTGTCGGGACTACAGTTCTTC.